The rows below give T cell receptor beta chains drawn from one sample of a study of Ad26.COV2.S vaccination and SARS-CoV-2 variants. Assay: immunoSEQ multiplex PCR; the TCRdb copy retains only in-frame clones and omits some. The data hold about 350,000 clones, with approximately 84% observed a single time. Specimen: peripheral blood, collected in a trial of Ad26.COV2.S vaccine versus placebo. These receptors were obtained from a person between 18 and 60 years old who received the Ad26.COV2.S COVID-19 vaccine or a placebo. Both conserved end residues are part of each CDR3. Fields, in order: V gene, J gene, clone size, CDR3 protein. The size field is filled for only some rows; it gives once, few, many or a size class.

v_call: TRBV30; j_call: TRBJ1-6; clone_size: .; cdr3_aa: CAWTRSSPLHF
v_call: TRBV5-8; j_call: TRBJ2-5; clone_size: .; cdr3_aa: CASSRFAGTQETQYF
v_call: TRBV2; j_call: TRBJ2-7; clone_size: once; cdr3_aa: CASRPGQGFNEQYF
v_call: TRBV29-1; j_call: TRBJ2-1; clone_size: .; cdr3_aa: CSVPSLSSYNEQFF
v_call: TRBV6-6; j_call: TRBJ2-3; clone_size: .; cdr3_aa: CASRPGGSPDTQYF
v_call: TRBV4-3; j_call: TRBJ2-5; clone_size: .; cdr3_aa: CASSQGLAEETQYF
v_call: TRBV30; j_call: TRBJ2-3; clone_size: .; cdr3_aa: CAWSWEGYTDTQYF
v_call: TRBV27; j_call: TRBJ1-2; clone_size: .; cdr3_aa: CASSYIRDRSWGYTF
v_call: TRBV13; j_call: TRBJ1-4; clone_size: .; cdr3_aa: CASSVGRSNEKLFF
v_call: TRBV5-5; j_call: TRBJ2-7; clone_size: .; cdr3_aa: CASSSGDEQYF
v_call: TRBV2; j_call: TRBJ2-7; clone_size: .; cdr3_aa: CASSVGQGPEQYF
v_call: TRBV28; j_call: TRBJ2-7; clone_size: .; cdr3_aa: CASLGQAGYEQYF
v_call: TRBV10-3; j_call: TRBJ1-1; clone_size: few; cdr3_aa: CAISESGGMNTEAFF
v_call: TRBV18; j_call: TRBJ1-2; clone_size: .; cdr3_aa: CASSPTGDPGGYTF
v_call: TRBV5-4; j_call: TRBJ2-5; clone_size: .; cdr3_aa: CASSLRDRPQGETQYF
v_call: TRBV2; j_call: TRBJ1-2; clone_size: .; cdr3_aa: CASSDVGARGGGYTF
v_call: TRBV21-1; j_call: TRBJ1-2; clone_size: .; cdr3_aa: CASTPPRDRALKGYTF
v_call: TRBV5-1; j_call: TRBJ2-3; clone_size: .; cdr3_aa: CASSEPGGAGDTQYF
v_call: TRBV4-1; j_call: TRBJ2-1; clone_size: .; cdr3_aa: CASSPGGSSYNEQFF
v_call: TRBV11-2; j_call: TRBJ2-5; clone_size: .; cdr3_aa: CASSSPIGTGSEGRTQYF
v_call: TRBV10-3; j_call: TRBJ2-1; clone_size: .; cdr3_aa: CAISEDSSYNEQFF
v_call: TRBV6-1; j_call: TRBJ1-3; clone_size: .; cdr3_aa: CASSEALRGQGGNTIYF
v_call: TRBV11-2; j_call: TRBJ2-1; clone_size: once; cdr3_aa: CASHHPRGRNGNEQFF
v_call: TRBV6-6; j_call: TRBJ2-1; clone_size: .; cdr3_aa: CASSYRGEGFNEQFF
v_call: TRBV18; j_call: TRBJ1-2; clone_size: .; cdr3_aa: CASSSNHRASFYTF
v_call: TRBV5-4; j_call: TRBJ1-2; clone_size: .; cdr3_aa: CASSLDGQGAGGYTF
v_call: TRBV18; j_call: TRBJ2-7; clone_size: .; cdr3_aa: CASSTLTGLDYEQYF
v_call: TRBV4-1; j_call: TRBJ2-7; clone_size: .; cdr3_aa: CASSVLAGGAYEQYF
v_call: TRBV10-1; j_call: TRBJ1-1; clone_size: .; cdr3_aa: CASSEWDRGKGEAFF
v_call: TRBV19; j_call: TRBJ1-1; clone_size: .; cdr3_aa: CASTDRNTEAFF
v_call: TRBV27; j_call: TRBJ2-1; clone_size: once; cdr3_aa: CASSLSDPGQGGGEQFF
v_call: TRBV29-1; j_call: TRBJ2-5; clone_size: .; cdr3_aa: CSVDRSYQETQYF
v_call: TRBV19; j_call: TRBJ2-7; clone_size: .; cdr3_aa: CGRQGPHSYEQYF
v_call: TRBV6-5; j_call: TRBJ1-2; clone_size: .; cdr3_aa: CASARDSPINYGYTF
v_call: TRBV6-5; j_call: TRBJ2-3; clone_size: .; cdr3_aa: CASSSGSMSSTDTQYF
v_call: TRBV7-9; j_call: TRBJ2-2; clone_size: once; cdr3_aa: CASSYGEGTSRVGELFF
v_call: TRBV10-1; j_call: TRBJ2-1; clone_size: few; cdr3_aa: CASSGSGLPMGNEQFF
v_call: TRBV5-4; j_call: TRBJ2-5; clone_size: .; cdr3_aa: CASSLDGAGTQYF
v_call: TRBV2; j_call: TRBJ2-2; clone_size: .; cdr3_aa: CAGRGVLSTGELFF
v_call: TRBV27; j_call: TRBJ2-1; clone_size: .; cdr3_aa: CASSGAEDSYNEQFF
v_call: TRBV27; j_call: TRBJ2-5; clone_size: .; cdr3_aa: CASSPPSGGSETQYF
v_call: TRBV9; j_call: TRBJ2-5; clone_size: .; cdr3_aa: CASSERGVGFEETQYF
v_call: TRBV6-5; j_call: TRBJ1-5; clone_size: .; cdr3_aa: CAGREFLNQPQHF
v_call: TRBV6-6; j_call: TRBJ2-7; clone_size: .; cdr3_aa: CASSNRDRPYEQYF
v_call: TRBV11-2; j_call: TRBJ2-7; clone_size: .; cdr3_aa: CASRGQGGPYEQYF
v_call: TRBV11-2; j_call: TRBJ1-3; clone_size: .; cdr3_aa: CASSSPRFSGNTIYF
v_call: TRBV2; j_call: TRBJ2-7; clone_size: .; cdr3_aa: CASSEALRSYEQYF
v_call: TRBV29-1; j_call: TRBJ2-6; clone_size: .; cdr3_aa: CSVASGQGMGLTF
v_call: TRBV5-4; j_call: TRBJ2-1; clone_size: .; cdr3_aa: CASSTTRGSGAYNEQFF
v_call: TRBV4-3; j_call: TRBJ2-5; clone_size: .; cdr3_aa: CASSQDIPGDGETQYF
v_call: TRBV6-2/TRBV6-3; j_call: TRBJ2-7; clone_size: .; cdr3_aa: CASSSAQRTPTGSYF
v_call: TRBV18; j_call: TRBJ2-2; clone_size: .; cdr3_aa: CASSPGTTINGELFF
v_call: TRBV3-1/TRBV3-2; j_call: TRBJ2-1; clone_size: .; cdr3_aa: CASSQVDYNEQFF
v_call: TRBV11-2; j_call: TRBJ2-7; clone_size: .; cdr3_aa: CASRTELDRVNEQYF
v_call: TRBV3-1/TRBV3-2; j_call: TRBJ1-1; clone_size: .; cdr3_aa: CASSPLGGYTEAFF